The rows below give T cell receptor beta chains drawn from one sample of a study of prognosis after radiotherapy for stage I lung cancer. TCRdb processed the multiplex PCR reads anew with MiXCR; each CDR3 protein has one entry. The sample includes 15,000 to 20,000 distinct CDR3 sequences, 29% of them seen just once. The sequences come from PBMCs, collected before or after stereotactic body radiation therapy (not recorded which). Receptor source: a donor over 45 with non-small cell lung cancer. CDR3s leave out the opening cysteine and the closing phenylalanine or tryptophan.

j_gene: TRBJ2-3
v_gene: TRBV11-3
CDR3aa: ASSTLGTDTQY

j_gene: TRBJ2-1
v_gene: TRBV9
CDR3aa: ASSLRTSVNEQF

j_gene: TRBJ2-1
v_gene: TRBV2
CDR3aa: ASSEVQYNEQF

j_gene: TRBJ1-2
v_gene: TRBV11-2
CDR3aa: ASSLTGPNYGYT

j_gene: TRBJ1-2
v_gene: TRBV10-3
CDR3aa: AISESGQDLYGYT

j_gene: TRBJ2-1
v_gene: TRBV7-9
CDR3aa: ASSLEAGVYNEQF

j_gene: TRBJ2-7
v_gene: TRBV20-1
CDR3aa: SARAGVYAEQY

j_gene: TRBJ2-3
v_gene: TRBV7-2
CDR3aa: ASSLKKTTAWTDTQY

j_gene: TRBJ2-5
v_gene: TRBV19
CDR3aa: ASSIEREGRETQY

j_gene: TRBJ2-1
v_gene: TRBV4-3
CDR3aa: ASSQLAGGGFGSSEQF

j_gene: TRBJ2-1
v_gene: TRBV6-1
CDR3aa: ASIPGLAGDPNNEQF

j_gene: TRBJ2-3
v_gene: TRBV5-1
CDR3aa: ASSNSGSPTDTQY

j_gene: TRBJ2-5
v_gene: TRBV6-2/TRBV6-3
CDR3aa: ASEISGRAKTQY

j_gene: TRBJ2-7
v_gene: TRBV5-5
CDR3aa: ASSRDREKVYEQY

j_gene: TRBJ2-7
v_gene: TRBV18
CDR3aa: ASSPGTGYEQY

j_gene: TRBJ2-1
v_gene: TRBV7-9
CDR3aa: ASSPGRSSYNEQF

j_gene: TRBJ1-5
v_gene: TRBV7-2
CDR3aa: ASSLGQGSNQPQH

j_gene: TRBJ2-1
v_gene: TRBV29-1
CDR3aa: SVGLAGVNEQF

j_gene: TRBJ2-3
v_gene: TRBV12-3/TRBV12-4
CDR3aa: ASRPASDTQY

j_gene: TRBJ1-2
v_gene: TRBV19
CDR3aa: ASSPGQGAAYGYT

j_gene: TRBJ2-1
v_gene: TRBV7-2
CDR3aa: ASSQRQSLLQSHEQF

j_gene: TRBJ2-3
v_gene: TRBV28
CDR3aa: ASSGGTGQEDTQY

j_gene: TRBJ2-5
v_gene: TRBV20-1
CDR3aa: SSPTSRQETQY

j_gene: TRBJ1-6
v_gene: TRBV5-5
CDR3aa: ASSLATGSSPLH

j_gene: TRBJ2-3
v_gene: TRBV20-1
CDR3aa: SARLGGVIGSTDTQY

j_gene: TRBJ2-3
v_gene: TRBV6-2/TRBV6-3
CDR3aa: AVQPGLGGDTQY

j_gene: TRBJ2-2
v_gene: TRBV2
CDR3aa: ASRERLAGANGAGELF

j_gene: TRBJ1-1
v_gene: TRBV12-3/TRBV12-4
CDR3aa: ASSLDPLPEAF

j_gene: TRBJ2-2
v_gene: TRBV11-2
CDR3aa: ASSGLAGPNTGELF

j_gene: TRBJ1-3
v_gene: TRBV30
CDR3aa: ACSVTTVSGNTIY

j_gene: TRBJ2-1
v_gene: TRBV7-9
CDR3aa: ASSLDPNGDEQF

j_gene: TRBJ2-1
v_gene: TRBV25-1
CDR3aa: ASSPRTGLLGQF

j_gene: TRBJ1-3
v_gene: TRBV15
CDR3aa: ANSRRGPSGNTIY

j_gene: TRBJ1-3
v_gene: TRBV6-2/TRBV6-3
CDR3aa: AIPDRDSGNTIY

j_gene: TRBJ2-7
v_gene: TRBV6-1
CDR3aa: ASSSTGGISYEQY

j_gene: TRBJ2-7
v_gene: TRBV11-2
CDR3aa: ASSPGGREQY

j_gene: TRBJ1-4
v_gene: TRBV19
CDR3aa: ASTPPGTANEKLF

j_gene: TRBJ1-6
v_gene: TRBV6-9
CDR3aa: ASSYRAARSYNSPLH

j_gene: TRBJ1-2
v_gene: TRBV6-1
CDR3aa: ASSQGLHYGYT

j_gene: TRBJ1-4
v_gene: TRBV7-9
CDR3aa: ASSFGTGSTNEKLF

j_gene: TRBJ2-5
v_gene: TRBV7-2
CDR3aa: ASSLEGWTAQETQY

j_gene: TRBJ2-1
v_gene: TRBV19
CDR3aa: ASSMTSGSYNEQF

j_gene: TRBJ2-7
v_gene: TRBV9
CDR3aa: ASSFYICSASGLLAGSYEQY

j_gene: TRBJ2-1
v_gene: TRBV20-1
CDR3aa: SAIGTSGRANEQF

j_gene: TRBJ1-5
v_gene: TRBV28
CDR3aa: ASRPTTGQPQH

j_gene: TRBJ2-7
v_gene: TRBV7-2
CDR3aa: ASSVRVSYEQY

j_gene: TRBJ2-1
v_gene: TRBV19
CDR3aa: ASGKQNNEQF

j_gene: TRBJ2-1
v_gene: TRBV3-1
CDR3aa: ASSHPGLAGGLNNEQF

j_gene: TRBJ2-3
v_gene: TRBV9
CDR3aa: ASSCGNLDTQY

j_gene: TRBJ2-6
v_gene: TRBV5-4
CDR3aa: ASSLEQVKSGANVLT

j_gene: TRBJ2-3
v_gene: TRBV7-2
CDR3aa: ARSLLKDTQY

j_gene: TRBJ2-1
v_gene: TRBV7-2
CDR3aa: ASSLSSGSEQF

j_gene: TRBJ2-5
v_gene: TRBV7-2
CDR3aa: ASSLRLDPAQETQY

j_gene: TRBJ2-7
v_gene: TRBV28
CDR3aa: ASVDSGGSYEQY

j_gene: TRBJ2-7
v_gene: TRBV20-1
CDR3aa: SARDGGRGRPEQY

j_gene: TRBJ2-7
v_gene: TRBV7-2
CDR3aa: ASSLIGGGRPYEQY